The 13 T cell receptor beta chains listed next were all sequenced from one sample in a study of CD8+ T cells in alopecia areata. Sequencing templates came from extracted RNA that was reverse transcribed into cDNA. Here immunoSEQ multiplex PCR was the method, and the copy in TCRdb shows in-frame clones only, minus some. Of about 250,000 clones listed, approximately 61% are singletons. The sequencing here drew on CD4+ T cells sorted from blood, taken at week 0. These TCRs come from a human donor with alopecia areata.

CDR3 bases: TGTGCCAGCAGGGACGGACAGAACACCGGGGAGCTGTTTTTT. Its protein product is CASRDGQNTGELFF. The chain combines TRBV2 with TRBJ2-2; D perhaps matches TRBD1 (5 bases). Germline values: CDR1 SNHLY, CDR2 FYNNEI. Trimming took 6 bases from V and 1 from J, leaving 9 bases between them. This CDR3 has 14 residues.

This clone came up a few times. The chain carries TRBV29-1 and TRBJ2-7; TRBD2 matches 9 bases. CDR1 and CDR2 from the germline V gene are SQVTM and ANQGSEA. V shed 6 bases and J 6 bases; nucleotides not matched to a gene: 9. The CDR3 has 13 residues. In DNA, the CDR3 is TGCAGCGTGGGGGGGACTAGCTCTTTCGAGCAGTACTTC. Translated, it gives CSVGGTSSFEQYF.

The CDR3 loop reads CASSPRQETQYF. The CDR3 bases are TGTGCCAGCAGCCCCCGCCAAGAGACCCAGTACTTC. V and J are TRBV5-4 and TRBJ2-5; D ambiguous. CDR3 size: 12 residues. Between the trimmed V and J ends, which lost 4 bases and 1 base, there was a span of 5 bases. The V gene's germline CDR1 is SGHNT and CDR2 YYREEE (reference sequence).

The DNA for the CDR3 is TGCAGCGTGGGACTAGCAACCGGGGAGACCCAGTACTTC. Its protein is CSVGLATGETQYF. The genes are TRBV29-1 and TRBJ2-5; 9 positions match TRBD2. This CDR3 region has 13 residues. V shed 6 bases and J 5 bases; nucleotides not matched to a gene: 7. Germline values: CDR1 SQVTM, CDR2 ANQGSEA.

This rearrangement joins TRBV9 to TRBJ2-3; tentatively, D is TRBD2 (8 bases). Trimming cost V 4 bases and J 3 bases, with 18 bases left between them. Per the germline V gene, CDR1 is SGDLS and CDR2 is YYNGEE. This CDR3 contains 16 residues. Here the CDR3 DNA reads TGTGCCAGCAGCCCCGGGGGGGGACAGACGACAGATACGCAGTATTTT. Translated, it gives CASSPGGGQTTDTQYF.

The V and J genes are TRBV5-1 and TRBJ2-5; 8 nucleotides agree with TRBD2. CDR1 is SGHRS and CDR2 is YFSETQ in the germline V gene. Trimming at V came to 0 bases and at J to 5 bases, leaving 6 bases not matched to a gene. CDR3 length: 15 amino acids. This chain's CDR3 is CASSLARGGEETQYF. The CDR3, as DNA: TGCGCCAGCAGCTTGGCCCGGGGGGGCGAGGAGACCCAGTACTTC.

V and J are TRBV5-1 and TRBJ2-7; no definite D call. This CDR3 has 13 amino acids. Between the trimmed V and J ends, which lost 1 base and 3 bases, there was a span of 8 bases. Germline CDR1 reads SGHRS; CDR2 reads YFSETQ. The CDR3: CASSLSSLYEQYF. The CDR3 region has the DNA TGCGCCAGCAGCTTGTCGAGTCTCTACGAGCAGTACTTC.

The rearrangement uses TRBV9 and TRBJ1-4; 10 nucleotides align to TRBD1. V gave up 3 bases and J gave up 10 bases; unmatched junction bases: 3. The CDR3 extends over 13 amino acids. Germline V CDR1 and CDR2: SGDLS, YYNGEE. As DNA, the CDR3 is TGTGCCAGCAGCGAACGGGACAGGGGAAAACTGTTTTTT. This sequence encodes CASSERDRGKLFF.

This clone came up a few times. The rearrangement links TRBV13 to TRBJ2-3; the D is unclear. Germline CDR1 and CDR2: PRHDT and FYEKMQ (reference sequence). V was cut by 0 bases and J by 4 bases, with 2 bases left in between. The CDR3 runs 12 residues. The CDR3 DNA sequence: TGTGCCAGCAGCTTAGGGTCAGATACGCAGTATTTT. Its protein product is CASSLGSDTQYF.

Only a few counts were recorded for this clone. This rearrangement joins TRBV15 to TRBJ1-6; D remains ambiguous. Trimming cost V 1 base and J 8 bases, with 15 bases left between them. Germline V gives CDR1 LNHNV, CDR2 YYDKDF (reference sequence). There are 16 residues in the CDR3. The CDR3 DNA follows: TGTGCCACCAGCAGAGGAAGCGGGTCGGTTCATTCACCCCTCCACTTT. Translation: CATSRGSGSVHSPLHF.

The rearrangement links TRBV19 to TRBJ1-5; D may be TRBD1 (6 bases). V was pared by 3 bases and J by 7 bases, with 16 bases between. Germline CDR1 reads LNHDA; CDR2 reads SQIVND (reference sequence). The CDR3 covers 15 residues. CDR3 DNA: TGTGCCAGTAGTATCTCTGGGGGGCCTAGGCAGCCCCAGCATTTT. Translating it yields CASSISGGPRQPQHF.

This clone was seen a few times. The chain joins TRBV29-1 to TRBJ1-4; D gene uncertain. V lost 1 base, J lost 1 base, and 7 bases lay in between. Germline V gives CDR1 SQVTM, CDR2 ANQGSEA. The CDR3 has 14 amino acids. CDR3 protein: CSVEGSKTNEKLFF. The CDR3, as DNA: TGCAGCGTTGAAGGGTCGAAAACTAATGAAAAACTGTTTTTT. Drawing the rest from reference TRBV29-1 and TRBJ1-4, the complete variable domain is SAVISQKPSRDICQRGTSLTIQCQVDSQVTMMFWYRQQPGQSLTLIATANQGSEATYESGFVIDKFPISRPNLTFSTLTVSNMSPEDSSIYLCSVEGSKTNEKLFFGSGTQLSVL.

J is TRBJ2-1 and V is TRBV14; D might be TRBD1 (5 bases). Trimming pared 4 bases from V and 9 bases from J, leaving 7 bases between. Germline V gene data show CDR1 as SGHDN and CDR2 as FVKESK. The CDR3 extends over 11 amino acids. The CDR3 loop reads CASSRTGEQFF. The CDR3 coding sequence is TGTGCCAGCAGCCGAACAGGTGAGCAGTTCTTC.